This TCR beta chain was identified during a study of cytomegalovirus exposure and HLA in healthy donors. About the study: Tens of millions of unique TCR sequences came from HLA-typed donors in an early release. Just over 80% of some 390 genotyped donors fell in the Caucasian-associated ancestry cluster.

With 60 Vbeta and 13 Jbeta primers, the PCR was carried out. TCRdb's table, derived via immunoSEQ multiplex PCR, lists solely in-frame clones and lacks some. The sample shows about 100,000 clones, around 80% of them seen only once. The CDR3 runs to 15 residues. The V end was cut by 3 bases, the J end by 5 bases, with 16 bases between. Germline values: CDR1 MDHEN, CDR2 SYDVKM. The material sequenced was PBMCs. The chain recombines TRBV28 with TRBJ2-5; D not resolved. The TCR comes from a woman aged 18-29 years in good health and CMV-seronegative. The CDR3 reads CASSLVSSLDETQYF. CDR3 sequence (DNA): TGTGCCAGCAGTTTGGTTAGCTCCCTCGATGAGACCCAGTACTTC. Using reference TRBV28 and TRBJ2-5 for the parts outside the CDR3, the full variable domain is DVKVTQSSRYLVKRTGEKVFLECVQDMDHENMFWYRQDPGLGLRLIYFSYDVKMKEKGDIPEGYSVSREKKERFSLILESASTNQTSMYLCASSLVSSLDETQYFGPGTRLLVL.